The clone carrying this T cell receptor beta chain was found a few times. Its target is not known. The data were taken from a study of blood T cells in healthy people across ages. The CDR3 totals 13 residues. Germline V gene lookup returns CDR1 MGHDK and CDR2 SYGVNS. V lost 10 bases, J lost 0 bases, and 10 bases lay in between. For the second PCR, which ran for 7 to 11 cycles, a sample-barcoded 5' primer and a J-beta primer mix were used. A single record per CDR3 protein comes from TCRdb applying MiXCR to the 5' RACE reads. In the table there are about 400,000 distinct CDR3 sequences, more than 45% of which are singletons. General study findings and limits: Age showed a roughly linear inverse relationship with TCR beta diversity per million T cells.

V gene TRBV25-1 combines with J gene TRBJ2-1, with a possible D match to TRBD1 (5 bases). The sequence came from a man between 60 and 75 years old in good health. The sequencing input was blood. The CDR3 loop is CATQGSSYNEQFF. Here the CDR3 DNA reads TGTGCCACCCAGGGCAGCTCCTACAATGAGCAGTTCTTC.